This T cell receptor beta chain was sequenced in a study of blood T cells in healthy people across ages. Overall study findings and caveats: Whereas aged donors had fewer naive CD4+ cells, long-lived donors had more of them and higher diversity.

A J-beta primer mix and a sample-barcoded 5' primer were used in a second PCR of about 6 to 12 cycles. MiXCR, run by TCRdb on the 5' RACE reads, gives a single entry per CDR3 protein. The data hold 550,000 to 600,000 distinct CDR3 sequences, with around half observed a single time. On this clonotype itself: The antigen remains undetermined.

Germline values: CDR1 PRHDT, CDR2 FYEKMQ (reference sequence). The V end was cut by 5 bases, the J end by 2 bases, with 12 bases between. CDR3 length: 14 residues. With each sample, at least 5 micrograms of total RNA were extracted. Material for sequencing was blood. The chain combines TRBV13 with TRBJ2-5; perhaps TRBD2 as D (7 bases). This receptor was taken from an elderly man in good health. The CDR3 loop reads CASSLGGPQETQYF. The CDR3 DNA reads TGTGCCAGCAGCCTCGGGGGGCCACAAGAGACCCAGTACTTC.